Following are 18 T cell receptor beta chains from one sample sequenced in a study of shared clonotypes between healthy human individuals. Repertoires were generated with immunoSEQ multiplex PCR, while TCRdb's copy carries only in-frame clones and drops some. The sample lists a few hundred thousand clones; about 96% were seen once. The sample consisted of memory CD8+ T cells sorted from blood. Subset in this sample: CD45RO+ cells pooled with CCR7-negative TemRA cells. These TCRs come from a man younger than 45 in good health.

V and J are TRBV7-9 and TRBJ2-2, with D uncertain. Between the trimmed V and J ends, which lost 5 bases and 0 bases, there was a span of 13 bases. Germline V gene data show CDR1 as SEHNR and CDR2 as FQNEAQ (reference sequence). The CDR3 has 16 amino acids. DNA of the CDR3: TGTGCCAGCAGCCCTGTAGGGCGGTCGAACACCGGGGAGCTGTTTTTT. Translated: CASSPVGRSNTGELFF.

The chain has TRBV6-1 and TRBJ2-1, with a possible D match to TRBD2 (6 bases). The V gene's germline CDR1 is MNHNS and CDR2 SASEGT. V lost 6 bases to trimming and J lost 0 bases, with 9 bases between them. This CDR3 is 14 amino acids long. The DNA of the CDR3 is TGTGCCAGCAGGGCGGGGAGCTCCTACAATGAGCAGTTCTTC. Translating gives CASRAGSSYNEQFF.

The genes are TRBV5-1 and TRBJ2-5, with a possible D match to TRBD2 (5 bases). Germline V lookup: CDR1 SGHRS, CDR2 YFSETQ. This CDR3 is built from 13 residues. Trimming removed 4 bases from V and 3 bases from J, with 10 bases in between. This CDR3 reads CASSRTREETQYF. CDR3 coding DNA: TGCGCCAGCAGCAGGACGAGGGAAGAGACCCAGTACTTC.

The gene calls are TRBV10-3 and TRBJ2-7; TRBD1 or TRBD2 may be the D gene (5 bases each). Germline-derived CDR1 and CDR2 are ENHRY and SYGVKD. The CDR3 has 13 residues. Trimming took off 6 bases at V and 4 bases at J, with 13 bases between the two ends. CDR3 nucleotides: TGTGCCATCAGCCGGGACCTCGGGTACGAGCAGTACTTC. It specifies CAISRDLGYEQYF.

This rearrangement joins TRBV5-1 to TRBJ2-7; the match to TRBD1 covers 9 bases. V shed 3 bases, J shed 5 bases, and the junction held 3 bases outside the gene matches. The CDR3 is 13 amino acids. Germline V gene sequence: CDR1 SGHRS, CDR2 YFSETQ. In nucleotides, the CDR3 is TGCGCCAGCAGCTATGGACAGGGGAACGAGCAGTACTTC. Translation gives CASSYGQGNEQYF. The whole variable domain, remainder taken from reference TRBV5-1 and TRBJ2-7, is KAGVTQTPRYLIKTRGQQVTLSCSPISGHRSVSWYQQTPGQGLQFLFEYFSETQRNKGNFPGRFSGRQFSNSRSEMNVSTLELGDSALYLCASSYGQGNEQYFGPGTRLTVT.

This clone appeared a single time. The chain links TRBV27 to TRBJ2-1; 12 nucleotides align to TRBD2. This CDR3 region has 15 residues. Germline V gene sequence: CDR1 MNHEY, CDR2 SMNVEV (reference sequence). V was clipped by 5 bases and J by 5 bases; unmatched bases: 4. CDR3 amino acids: CASSLRLAGDNEQFF. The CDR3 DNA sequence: TGTGCCAGCAGTCTTAGACTAGCGGGAGACAATGAGCAGTTCTTC.

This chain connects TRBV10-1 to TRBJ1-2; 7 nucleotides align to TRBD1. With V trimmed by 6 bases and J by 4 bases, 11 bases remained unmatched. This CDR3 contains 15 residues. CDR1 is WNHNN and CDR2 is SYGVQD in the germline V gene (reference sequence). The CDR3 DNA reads TGCGCCAGCAGGAGTCGTAGGGGGCGGCTCTATGGCTACACCTTC. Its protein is CASRSRRGRLYGYTF.

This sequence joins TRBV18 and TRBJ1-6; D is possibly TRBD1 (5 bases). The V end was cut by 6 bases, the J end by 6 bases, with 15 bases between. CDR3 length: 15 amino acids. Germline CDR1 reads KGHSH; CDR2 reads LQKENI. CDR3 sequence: CASSREVGGNSPLHF. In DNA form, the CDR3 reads TGTGCCAGCTCCAGGGAGGTTGGGGGTAATTCACCCCTCCACTTT.

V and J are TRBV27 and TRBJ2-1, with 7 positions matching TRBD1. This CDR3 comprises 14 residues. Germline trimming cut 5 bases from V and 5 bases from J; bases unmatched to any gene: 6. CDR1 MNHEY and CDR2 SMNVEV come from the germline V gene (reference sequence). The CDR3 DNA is TGTGCCAGCAGTATACTACAGGGGAACAATGAGCAGTTCTTC. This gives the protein CASSILQGNNEQFF.

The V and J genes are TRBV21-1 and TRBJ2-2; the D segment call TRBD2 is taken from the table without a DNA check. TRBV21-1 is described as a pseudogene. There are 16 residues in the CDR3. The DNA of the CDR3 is TGTGCCAGCGCGAGAGTCTTCGGGGGGCGCACCGGGGAGCTGTTTTTT. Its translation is CASARVFGGRTGELFF.

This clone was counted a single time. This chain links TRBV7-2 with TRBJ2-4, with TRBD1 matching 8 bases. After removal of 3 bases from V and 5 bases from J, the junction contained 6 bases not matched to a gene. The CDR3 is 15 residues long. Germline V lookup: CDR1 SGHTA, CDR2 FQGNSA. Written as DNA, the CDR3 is TGTGCCAGCAGCTTTAACAGGGGGAGCGAAAACATTCAGTACTTC. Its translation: CASSFNRGSENIQYF.

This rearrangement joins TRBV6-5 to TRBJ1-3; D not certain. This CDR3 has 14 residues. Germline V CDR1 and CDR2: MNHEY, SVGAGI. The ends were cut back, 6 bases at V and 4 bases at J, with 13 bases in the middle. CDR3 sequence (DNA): TGTGCCAGCAGGGACTTTACAGTGGGAAACACCATATATTTT. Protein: CASRDFTVGNTIYF.

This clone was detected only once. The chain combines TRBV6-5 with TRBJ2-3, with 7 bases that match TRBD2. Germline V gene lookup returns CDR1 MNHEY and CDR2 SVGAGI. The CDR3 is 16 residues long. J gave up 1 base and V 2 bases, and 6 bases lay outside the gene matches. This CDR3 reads CASSYHAGVGTDTQYF. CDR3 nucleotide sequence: TGTGCCAGCAGTTACCACGCGGGAGTTGGCACAGATACGCAGTATTTT.

In nucleotides, the CDR3 is TGTGCCATCAGTGGGGCGGCGGGAGGGCCCTGGGGAGATACGCAGTATTTT. It is translated as CAISGAAGGPWGDTQYF. This chain uses TRBV10-3 with TRBJ2-3, with 9 bases lining up with TRBD2. CDR3 length: 17 amino acids. Germline CDR1 ENHRY, CDR2 SYGVKD. Trimming removed 4 bases from V and 5 bases from J; junction bases left unmatched: 13.

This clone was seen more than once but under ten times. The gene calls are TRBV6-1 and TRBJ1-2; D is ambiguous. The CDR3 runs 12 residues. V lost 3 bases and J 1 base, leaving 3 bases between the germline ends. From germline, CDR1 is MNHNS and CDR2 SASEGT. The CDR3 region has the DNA TGTGCCAGCAGTGACAATAACTATGGCTACACCTTC. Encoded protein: CASSDNNYGYTF.

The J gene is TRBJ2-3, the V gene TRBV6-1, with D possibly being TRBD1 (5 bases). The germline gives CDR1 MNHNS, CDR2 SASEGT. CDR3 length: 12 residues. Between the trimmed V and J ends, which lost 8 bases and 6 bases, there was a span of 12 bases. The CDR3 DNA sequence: TGTGCCAGCGAGTATCACAGGGATACGCAGTATTTT. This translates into CASEYHRDTQYF.

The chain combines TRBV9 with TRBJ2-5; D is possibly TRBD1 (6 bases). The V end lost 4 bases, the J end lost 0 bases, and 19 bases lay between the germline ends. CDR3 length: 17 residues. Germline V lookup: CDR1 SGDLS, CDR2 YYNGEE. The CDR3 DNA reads TGTGCCAGCAGCCCCGCCTCGACTTGGACAGACCAAGAGACCCAGTACTTC. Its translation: CASSPASTWTDQETQYF.

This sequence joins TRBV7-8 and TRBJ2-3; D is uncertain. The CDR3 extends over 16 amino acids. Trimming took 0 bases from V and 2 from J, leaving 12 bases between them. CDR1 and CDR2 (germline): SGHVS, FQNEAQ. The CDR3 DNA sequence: TGTGCCAGCAGCTTAGCCTTTTACATAAACACAGATACGCAGTATTTT. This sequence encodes CASSLAFYINTDTQYF.